The entry that follows covers one TCR beta chain sequence. The data stem from a study of blood T cell repertoires in COVID-19. Study-wide background: The study drew acute and convalescent COVID-19 samples from the United States, Italy and Spain. Sources were T cells, B-cell-depleted T cells, or PBMCs; the material itself was cDNA or gDNA.

In the study's own analysis: Amplification with reference gene primers provided the estimates of nucleated cell counts. The protocol was immunoSEQ multiplex PCR, while the TCRdb copy is restricted to in-frame clones and leaves out a portion. Clonal size and the V and J genes are those of that table, whereas D and trimming came from the DNA. This table has some 250,000 clones, roughly 88% appearing once. This CDR3 spans 13 amino acids. Looked up from germline, CDR1 is LNHDA and CDR2 is SQIVND (reference sequence). The trim removed 8 bases at V and 4 bases at J, leaving 5 bases unmatched. The material sequenced was peripheral blood. The gene calls are TRBV19 and TRBJ1-1; 9 bases fit TRBD1. The sequence derives from a human donor in a cohort sampled during active COVID-19. The CDR3 coding sequence is TGTGCCAGTGTACCGGACAGGGGCACTGAAGCTTTCTTT. Translation: CASVPDRGTEAFF.